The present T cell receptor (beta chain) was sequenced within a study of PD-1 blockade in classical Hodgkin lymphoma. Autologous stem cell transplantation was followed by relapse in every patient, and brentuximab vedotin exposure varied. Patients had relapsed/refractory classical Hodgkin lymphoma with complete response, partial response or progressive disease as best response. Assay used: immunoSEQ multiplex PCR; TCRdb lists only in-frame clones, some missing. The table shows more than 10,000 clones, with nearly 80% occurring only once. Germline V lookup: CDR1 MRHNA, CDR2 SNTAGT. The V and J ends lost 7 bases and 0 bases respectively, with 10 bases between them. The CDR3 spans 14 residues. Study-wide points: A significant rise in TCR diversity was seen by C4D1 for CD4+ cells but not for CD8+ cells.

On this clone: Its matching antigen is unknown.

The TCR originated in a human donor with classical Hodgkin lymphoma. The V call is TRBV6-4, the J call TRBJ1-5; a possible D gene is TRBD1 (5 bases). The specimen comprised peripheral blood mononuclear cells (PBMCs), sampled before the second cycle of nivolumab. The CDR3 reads CASTGDYSNQPQHF. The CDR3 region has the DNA TGTGCCAGCACGGGGGACTATAGCAATCAGCCCCAGCATTTT.